A selection of T cell receptor beta chains follows, all from one sample in a study of spatial heterogeneity in lung cancer. MiXCR was run by TCRdb on the 5' RACE reads, yielding one entry per CDR3 protein. The data show under 75,000 distinct CDR3 sequences, with roughly 7.9% seen just once and about 15% held by the top ten. The sequenced sample was PBMCs, obtained at surgery. Receptors were obtained from a female donor with early-stage non-small cell lung cancer. CDR3s include the opening cysteine and the closing phenylalanine or tryptophan. The D gene is left open where the match is weak. Clone sizes are given selectively: once, few, many, or a class where the clone is expanded.

j_gene: TRBJ1-4; d_gene: .; abundance: few; v_gene: TRBV5-1; CDR3nt: TGCGCCAGCAGCCGTGACTTAGGTAATGAAAAACTGTTTTTT; CDR3aa: CASSRDLGNEKLFF
j_gene: TRBJ2-5; d_gene: TRBD1; abundance: .; v_gene: TRBV7-3; CDR3nt: TGTGCCAGCAGCACCGGGACAGCTTCTGAGACCCAGTACTTC; CDR3aa: CASSTGTASETQYF
j_gene: TRBJ2-5; d_gene: TRBD2; abundance: few; v_gene: TRBV7-9; CDR3nt: TGTGCCAGCAGCCGTCTTAGCGGGAGGATGGAGACCCAGTACTTC; CDR3aa: CASSRLSGRMETQYF
j_gene: TRBJ1-2; d_gene: .; abundance: many; v_gene: TRBV5-1; CDR3nt: TGCGCCAGCAGCTTGGATGGCCCTTATGGCTACACCTTC; CDR3aa: CASSLDGPYGYTF
j_gene: TRBJ2-1; d_gene: TRBD2; abundance: .; v_gene: TRBV7-2; CDR3nt: TGTGCCAGCAGCTCTCGAGCGGGAACGAACAATGAGCAGTTCTTC; CDR3aa: CASSSRAGTNNEQFF
j_gene: TRBJ1-6; d_gene: .; abundance: many; v_gene: TRBV28; CDR3nt: TGTGCCAGCAGTTTTGGGAGTTCACCCCTCCACTTT; CDR3aa: CASSFGSSPLHF
j_gene: TRBJ1-1; d_gene: .; abundance: .; v_gene: TRBV27; CDR3nt: TGTGCCAGCAGTTCAGATCCCCTGATGAACACTGAAGCTTTCTTT; CDR3aa: CASSSDPLMNTEAFF
j_gene: TRBJ2-7; d_gene: .; abundance: many; v_gene: TRBV7-9; CDR3nt: TGTGCCAGCAGCTTAGTTGGCCAGGGCTACGAGCAGTACTTC; CDR3aa: CASSLVGQGYEQYF
j_gene: TRBJ2-5; d_gene: .; abundance: medium-sized; v_gene: TRBV6-5; CDR3nt: TGTGCCAGCGGGCAAGAGACCCAGTACTTC; CDR3aa: CASGQETQYF
j_gene: TRBJ2-7; d_gene: TRBD1; abundance: few; v_gene: TRBV5-6; CDR3nt: TGTGCCAGCAGCCGCATGGGACAGACCTACGAGCAGTACTTC; CDR3aa: CASSRMGQTYEQYF
j_gene: TRBJ2-3; d_gene: TRBD2; abundance: many; v_gene: TRBV7-2; CDR3nt: TGTGCCAGCAGCTCCCTGCCCGGGACTAGCGGGAGGGCCCCAGATACGCAGTATTTT; CDR3aa: CASSSLPGTSGRAPDTQYF
j_gene: TRBJ2-3; d_gene: TRBD2; abundance: few; v_gene: TRBV5-1; CDR3nt: TGCGCCAGCAGCCCGATAGCGGGGGGCACAGATACGCAGTATTTT; CDR3aa: CASSPIAGGTDTQYF
j_gene: TRBJ1-2; d_gene: .; abundance: few; v_gene: TRBV19; CDR3nt: TGTGCCAGTATAGCAGGCAAGGGCTACACCTTC; CDR3aa: CASIAGKGYTF
j_gene: TRBJ2-5; d_gene: .; abundance: many; v_gene: TRBV4-2; CDR3nt: TGTGCCAGCAGCCAAGATTTCGGGCAGGGGCAGACCCAGTACTTC; CDR3aa: CASSQDFGQGQTQYF
j_gene: TRBJ2-3; d_gene: TRBD1; abundance: .; v_gene: TRBV3-1; CDR3nt: TGTGCCAGCAGGGATTACAGGGGGCACACAGATACGCAGTATTTT; CDR3aa: CASRDYRGHTDTQYF
j_gene: TRBJ2-7; d_gene: TRBD2; abundance: .; v_gene: TRBV23-1; CDR3nt: TGCGCCAGCAGTCAATCGTGGCTAGCGGGAGACGAGCAGTACTTC; CDR3aa: CASSQSWLAGDEQYF
j_gene: TRBJ2-1; d_gene: TRBD1; abundance: few; v_gene: TRBV7-6; CDR3nt: TGTGCCAGCAGCGTCAGGGGGCCTGAGCAGTTCTTC; CDR3aa: CASSVRGPEQFF
j_gene: TRBJ2-1; d_gene: .; abundance: .; v_gene: TRBV18; CDR3nt: TGTGCCAGCTCACCTCCGATCGGATCATACAATGAGCAGTTCTTC; CDR3aa: CASSPPIGSYNEQFF